This is a list of T cell receptor beta chains from one sample in a study of Ad26.COV2.S vaccination and SARS-CoV-2 variants. The repertoire was sequenced with immunoSEQ multiplex PCR; TCRdb's copy has only in-frame clones and lacks some. The sample consists of about 240,000 clones, more than 75% of them appearing once. This material consisted of peripheral blood, taken in a trial of Ad26.COV2.S vaccine versus placebo. The receptors originated from a person between 18 and 65 years old who received the Ad26.COV2.S COVID-19 vaccine or a placebo. Both conserved end residues are trimmed from each CDR3.

J: TRBJ2-7
V: TRBV5-1
CDR3: ASSLGTSGRTEQY

J: TRBJ2-1
V: TRBV30
CDR3: AWSRDTYNEQF

J: TRBJ2-2
V: TRBV4-1
CDR3: ASSQESPGGAANTGELF

J: TRBJ2-7
V: TRBV7-3
CDR3: ASSPTGVLPYEQY

J: TRBJ2-7
V: TRBV7-9
CDR3: ASSFWGTQPDEQY

J: TRBJ2-1
V: TRBV9
CDR3: ASGQSGTYNEQF

J: TRBJ1-5
V: TRBV6-5
CDR3: ASSYRSNQPQH

J: TRBJ1-2
V: TRBV30
CDR3: AWGREGGYGYT

J: TRBJ2-7
V: TRBV4-3
CDR3: ASSQERGKRHEQY

J: TRBJ2-5
V: TRBV11-2
CDR3: ASSSGTSGSAWETQY

J: TRBJ2-1
V: TRBV19
CDR3: ATTMGGGTSGKRLYNEQF

J: TRBJ1-2
V: TRBV6-5
CDR3: ASSLEGAAGYT

J: TRBJ1-4
V: TRBV28
CDR3: ASSPQGRGNEKLF

J: TRBJ2-1
V: TRBV19
CDR3: ASSRTRLDNEQF

J: TRBJ2-7
V: TRBV19
CDR3: ASSIAPLSSYEQY

J: TRBJ1-1
V: TRBV9
CDR3: ASSFGTSTEAF

J: TRBJ2-7
V: TRBV15
CDR3: ATSSGGTGRGQY

J: TRBJ2-7
V: TRBV7-2
CDR3: ASSSGGGAYEQY

J: TRBJ2-5
V: TRBV6-2/TRBV6-3
CDR3: ASSQGETQY

J: TRBJ2-3
V: TRBV9
CDR3: ASSAREGGDTDTQY

J: TRBJ1-2
V: TRBV5-8
CDR3: ASADQQVGYYGYT